The entry that follows covers one TCR beta chain sequence. Antigen unknown. This sample was included in a study of shared clonotypes between healthy human individuals. V trimming: 1 base; J trimming: 3 bases; junction bases outside the gene matches: 7. The CDR3 has 16 residues. Germline assignment: CDR1 SGHKS and CDR2 YYEKEE (reference sequence). Naive CD8 isolation took CD45RO-negative cells positively selected for CCR7 and excluded terminally differentiated effector memory CD45RA+ cells. The donors, healthy adults who were HIV-negative, had experienced no recent acute infections or vaccinations. General study findings and limits: Clonotypes shared by all four sorted-subset donors had higher generation probabilities than non-shared clonotypes. Among several donors, approximately 4.6% of naive CD4 clonotypes were found in common.

Original processing methods: Junction-only sequences produced by ImmunoSEQ had no quality scores, so filtering differed. Sequencing was performed with immunoSEQ multiplex PCR; in TCRdb, only in-frame clones are kept and a portion is missing. V and J calls and clone size follow that table, whereas D and trimming were derived from the DNA. The sample comprises 1.5 million to 2.5 million clones, roughly 94% of which are singletons, and 0.95% to 1.5% rests with the top ten. The receptor was derived from a man younger than 35 in good health. The V and J genes are TRBV5-5 and TRBJ2-1; TRBD2 matches 7 bases. The sequenced sample consisted of naive CD8+ T cells sorted from blood. As DNA, the CDR3 is TGTGCCAGCAGCTTGAGGGGAGGCGGGAGCTACAATGAGCAGTTCTTC. The encoded protein is CASSLRGGGSYNEQFF.